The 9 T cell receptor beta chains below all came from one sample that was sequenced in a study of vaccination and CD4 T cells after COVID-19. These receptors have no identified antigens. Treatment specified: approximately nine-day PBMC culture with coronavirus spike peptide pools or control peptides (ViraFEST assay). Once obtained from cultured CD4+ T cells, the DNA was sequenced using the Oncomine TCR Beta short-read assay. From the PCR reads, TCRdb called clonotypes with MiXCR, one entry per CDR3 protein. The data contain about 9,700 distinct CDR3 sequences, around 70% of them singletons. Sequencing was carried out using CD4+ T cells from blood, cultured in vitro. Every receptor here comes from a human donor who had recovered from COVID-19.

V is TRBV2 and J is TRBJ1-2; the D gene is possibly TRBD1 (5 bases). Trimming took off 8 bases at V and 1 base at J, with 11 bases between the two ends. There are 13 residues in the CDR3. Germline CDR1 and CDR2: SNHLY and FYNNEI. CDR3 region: CASRDGSNYGYTF. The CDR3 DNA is TGTGCCAGCCGGGACGGCAGTAACTATGGCTACACCTTC. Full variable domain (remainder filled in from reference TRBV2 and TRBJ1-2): EPEVTQTPSHQVTQMGQEVILRCVPISNHLYFYWYRQILGQKVEFLVSFYNNEISEKSEIFDDQFSVERPDGSNFTLKIRSTKLEDSAMYFCASRDGSNYGYTFGSGTRLTVV.

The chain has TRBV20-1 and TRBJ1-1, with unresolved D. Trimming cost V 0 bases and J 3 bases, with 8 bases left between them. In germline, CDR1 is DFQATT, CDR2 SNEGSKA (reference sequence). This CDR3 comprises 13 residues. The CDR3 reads CSARDGLYTEAFF. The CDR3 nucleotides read TGCAGTGCTAGAGATGGGTTATACACTGAAGCTTTCTTT.

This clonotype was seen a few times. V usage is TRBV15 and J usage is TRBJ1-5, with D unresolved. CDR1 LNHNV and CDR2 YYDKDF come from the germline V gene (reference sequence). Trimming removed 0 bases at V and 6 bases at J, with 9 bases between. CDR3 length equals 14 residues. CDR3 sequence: CATSREVGSQPQHF. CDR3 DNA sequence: TGTGCCACCAGCAGAGAGGTCGGGTCTCAGCCCCAGCATTTT. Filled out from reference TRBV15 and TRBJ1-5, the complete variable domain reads DAMVIQNPRYQVTQFGKPVTLSCSQTLNHNVMYWYQQKSSQAPKLLFHYYDKDFNNEADTPDNFQSRRPNTSFCFLDIRSPGLGDTAMYLCATSREVGSQPQHFGDGTRLSIL.

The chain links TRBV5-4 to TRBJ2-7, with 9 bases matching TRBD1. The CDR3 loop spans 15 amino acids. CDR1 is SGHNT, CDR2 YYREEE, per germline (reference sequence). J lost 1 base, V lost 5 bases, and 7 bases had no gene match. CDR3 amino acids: CASSSMGQGSYEQYF. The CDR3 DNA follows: TGTGCCAGCAGTAGTATGGGACAGGGTTCCTACGAGCAGTACTTC.

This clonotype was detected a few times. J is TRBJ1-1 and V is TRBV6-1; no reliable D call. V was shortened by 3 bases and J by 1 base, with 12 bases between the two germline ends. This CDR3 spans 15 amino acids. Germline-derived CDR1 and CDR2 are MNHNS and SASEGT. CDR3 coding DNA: TGTGCCAGCAGTGATTCCGGGCCAGGGAACACTGAAGCTTTCTTT. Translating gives CASSDSGPGNTEAFF.

CDR3 nucleotide sequence: TGCGCCAGCAGTGAGGAGGTAGCGGGCCCAGAGACCCAGTACTTC. Translated, it gives CASSEEVAGPETQYF. The J gene is TRBJ2-5, the V gene TRBV10-2; 7 nucleotides agree with TRBD2. V lost 2 bases, J lost 4 bases, and 7 bases stayed unmatched. CDR3 size: 15 residues. Germline lookup yields CDR1 WSHSY and CDR2 SAAADI.

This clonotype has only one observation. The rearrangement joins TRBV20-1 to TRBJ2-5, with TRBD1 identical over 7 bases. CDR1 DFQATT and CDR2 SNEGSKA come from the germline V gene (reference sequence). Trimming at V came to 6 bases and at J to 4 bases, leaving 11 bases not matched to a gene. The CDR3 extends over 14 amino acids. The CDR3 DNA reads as TGCAGTGCAGGGGGACAGTGGGAAAGAGAGACCCAGTACTTC. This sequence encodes CSAGGQWERETQYF.

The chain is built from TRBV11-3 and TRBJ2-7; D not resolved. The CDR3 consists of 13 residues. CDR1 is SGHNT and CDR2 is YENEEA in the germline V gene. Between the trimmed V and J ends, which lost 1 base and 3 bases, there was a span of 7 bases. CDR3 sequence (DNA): TGTGCCAGCAGCTTAGGGCGAGTCTACGAGCAGTACTTC. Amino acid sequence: CASSLGRVYEQYF. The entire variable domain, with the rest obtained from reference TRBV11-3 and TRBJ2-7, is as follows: EAGVVQSPRYKIIEKKQPVAFWCNPISGHNTLYWYLQNLGQGPELLIRYENEEAVDDSQLPKDRFSAERLKGVDSTLKIQPAELGDSAVYLCASSLGRVYEQYFGPGTRLTVT.

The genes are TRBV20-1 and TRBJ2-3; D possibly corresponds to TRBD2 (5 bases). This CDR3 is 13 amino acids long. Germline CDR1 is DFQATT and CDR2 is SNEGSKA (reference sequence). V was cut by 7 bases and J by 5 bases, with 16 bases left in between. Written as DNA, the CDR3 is TGCAGTGTGGAGCCGGGGTCCAGAGATACGCAGTATTTT. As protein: CSVEPGSRDTQYF.